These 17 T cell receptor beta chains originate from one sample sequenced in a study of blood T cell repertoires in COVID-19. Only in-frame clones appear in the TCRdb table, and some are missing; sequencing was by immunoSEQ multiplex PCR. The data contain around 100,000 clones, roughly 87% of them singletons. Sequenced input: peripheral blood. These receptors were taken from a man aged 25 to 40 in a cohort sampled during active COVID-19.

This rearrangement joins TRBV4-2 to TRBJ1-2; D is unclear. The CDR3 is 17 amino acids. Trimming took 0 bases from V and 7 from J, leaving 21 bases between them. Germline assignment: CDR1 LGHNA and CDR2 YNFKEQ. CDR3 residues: CASSQDYAGLGNAGYTF. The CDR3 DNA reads TGTGCCAGCAGCCAAGACTACGCGGGCCTGGGTAACGCTGGCTACACCTTC.

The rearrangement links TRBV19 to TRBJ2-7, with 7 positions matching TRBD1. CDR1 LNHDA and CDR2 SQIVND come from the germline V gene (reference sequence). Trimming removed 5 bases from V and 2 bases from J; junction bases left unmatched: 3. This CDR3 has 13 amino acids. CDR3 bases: TGTGCCAGTAGTTTCACAGGGGCCTACGAGCAGTACTTC. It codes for CASSFTGAYEQYF. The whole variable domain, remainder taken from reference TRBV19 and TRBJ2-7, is DGGITQSPKYLFRKEGQNVTLSCEQNLNHDAMYWYRQDPGQGLRLIYYSQIVNDFQKGDIAEGYSVSREKKESFPLTVTSAQKNPTAFYLCASSFTGAYEQYFGPGTRLTVT.

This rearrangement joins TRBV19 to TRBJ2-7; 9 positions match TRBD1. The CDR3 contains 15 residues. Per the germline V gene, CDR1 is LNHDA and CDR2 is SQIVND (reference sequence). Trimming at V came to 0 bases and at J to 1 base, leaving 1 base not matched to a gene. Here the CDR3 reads CASSIEGTGSYEQYF. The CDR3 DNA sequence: TGTGCCAGTAGTATAGAGGGGACAGGGTCCTACGAGCAGTACTTC.

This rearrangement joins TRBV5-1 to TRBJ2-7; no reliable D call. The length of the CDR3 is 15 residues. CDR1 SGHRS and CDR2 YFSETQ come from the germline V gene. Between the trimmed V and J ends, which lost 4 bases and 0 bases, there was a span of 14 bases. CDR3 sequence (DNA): TGCGCCAGCAGCCCTTCCTATAGATCCTCCTACGAGCAGTACTTC. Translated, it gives CASSPSYRSSYEQYF.

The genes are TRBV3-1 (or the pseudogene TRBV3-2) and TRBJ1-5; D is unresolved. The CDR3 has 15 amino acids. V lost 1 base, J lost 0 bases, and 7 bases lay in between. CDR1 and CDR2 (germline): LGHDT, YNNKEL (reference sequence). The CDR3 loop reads CASSQGQFSNQPQHF. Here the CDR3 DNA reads TGTGCCAGCAGCCAAGGGCAGTTTAGCAATCAGCCCCAGCATTTT.

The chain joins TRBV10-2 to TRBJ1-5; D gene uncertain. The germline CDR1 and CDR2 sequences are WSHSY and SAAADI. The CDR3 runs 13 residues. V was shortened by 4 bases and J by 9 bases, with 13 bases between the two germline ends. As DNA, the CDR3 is TGCGCCAGCAGTGCGACGACCGGGATGCCCCAGCATTTT. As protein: CASSATTGMPQHF.

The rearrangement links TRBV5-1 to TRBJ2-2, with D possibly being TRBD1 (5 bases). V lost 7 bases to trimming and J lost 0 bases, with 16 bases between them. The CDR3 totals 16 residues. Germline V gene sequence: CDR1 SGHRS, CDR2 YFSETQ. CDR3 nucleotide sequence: TGCGCCAGCTTCCCGTCCAGGGCCTCGAACACCGGGGAGCTGTTTTTT. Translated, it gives CASFPSRASNTGELFF.

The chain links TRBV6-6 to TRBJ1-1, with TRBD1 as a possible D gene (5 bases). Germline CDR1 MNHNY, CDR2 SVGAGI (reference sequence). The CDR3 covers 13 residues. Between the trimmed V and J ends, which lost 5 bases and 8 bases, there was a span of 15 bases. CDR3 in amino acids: CASSPLRQSEAFF. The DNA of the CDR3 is TGTGCCAGCAGTCCTCTCCGACAGTCGGAAGCTTTCTTT.

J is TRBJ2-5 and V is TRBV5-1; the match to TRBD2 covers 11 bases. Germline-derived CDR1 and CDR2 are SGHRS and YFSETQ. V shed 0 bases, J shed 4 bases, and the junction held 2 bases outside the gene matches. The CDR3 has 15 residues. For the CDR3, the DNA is TGCGCCAGCAGCTTGGGACTAGCGGGGCTAGAGACCCAGTACTTC. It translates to CASSLGLAGLETQYF.

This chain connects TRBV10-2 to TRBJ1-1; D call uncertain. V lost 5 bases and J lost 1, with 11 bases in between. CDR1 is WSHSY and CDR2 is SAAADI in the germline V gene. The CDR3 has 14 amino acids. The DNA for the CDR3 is TGCGCCAGCAGTTCAGAAATCTGGAACACTGAAGCTTTCTTT. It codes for CASSSEIWNTEAFF.

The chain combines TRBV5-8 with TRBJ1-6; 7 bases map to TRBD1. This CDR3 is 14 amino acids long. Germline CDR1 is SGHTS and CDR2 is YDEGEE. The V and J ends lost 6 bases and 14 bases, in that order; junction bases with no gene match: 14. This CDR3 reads CASTLGQATWTLHF. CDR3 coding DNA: TGTGCCAGCACCCTAGGACAGGCAACCTGGACCCTCCACTTT.

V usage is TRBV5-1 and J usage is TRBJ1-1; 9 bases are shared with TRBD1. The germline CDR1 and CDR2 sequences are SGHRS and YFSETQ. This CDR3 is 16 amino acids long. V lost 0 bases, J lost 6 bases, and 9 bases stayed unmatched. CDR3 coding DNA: TGCGCCAGCAGCTTGGCCTATCGGACAGGGGCCTCTGAAGCTTTCTTT. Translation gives CASSLAYRTGASEAFF. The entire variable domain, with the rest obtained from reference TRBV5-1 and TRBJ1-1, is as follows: KAGVTQTPRYLIKTRGQQVTLSCSPISGHRSVSWYQQTPGQGLQFLFEYFSETQRNKGNFPGRFSGRQFSNSRSEMNVSTLELGDSALYLCASSLAYRTGASEAFFGQGTRLTVV.

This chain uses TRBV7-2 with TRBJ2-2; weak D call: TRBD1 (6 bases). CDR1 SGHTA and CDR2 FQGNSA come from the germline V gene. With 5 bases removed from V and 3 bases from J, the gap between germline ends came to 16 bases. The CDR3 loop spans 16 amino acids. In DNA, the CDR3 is TGTGCCAGCAGCCCCGATACAGGGATTGACACCGGGGAGCTGTTTTTT. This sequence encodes CASSPDTGIDTGELFF.

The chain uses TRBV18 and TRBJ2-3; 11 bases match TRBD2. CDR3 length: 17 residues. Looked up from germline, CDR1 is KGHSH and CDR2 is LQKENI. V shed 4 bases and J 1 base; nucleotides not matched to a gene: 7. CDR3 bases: TGTGCCAGCTCACGTGATAGCGGGGGGGCCGGCACAGATACGCAGTATTTT. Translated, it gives CASSRDSGGAGTDTQYF.

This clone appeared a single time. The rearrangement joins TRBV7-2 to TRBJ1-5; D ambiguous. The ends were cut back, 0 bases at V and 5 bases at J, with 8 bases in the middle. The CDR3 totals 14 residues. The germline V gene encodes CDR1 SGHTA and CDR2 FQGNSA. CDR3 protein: CASSLAGFYQPQHF. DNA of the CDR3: TGTGCCAGCAGCTTAGCCGGGTTTTATCAGCCCCAGCATTTT.

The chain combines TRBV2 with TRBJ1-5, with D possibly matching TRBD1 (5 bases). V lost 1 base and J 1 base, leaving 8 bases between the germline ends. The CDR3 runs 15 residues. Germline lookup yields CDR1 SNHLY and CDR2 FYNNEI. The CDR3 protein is CASSEGQGSNQPQHF. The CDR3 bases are TGTGCCAGCAGTGAAGGGCAGGGCAGCAATCAGCCCCAGCATTTT.

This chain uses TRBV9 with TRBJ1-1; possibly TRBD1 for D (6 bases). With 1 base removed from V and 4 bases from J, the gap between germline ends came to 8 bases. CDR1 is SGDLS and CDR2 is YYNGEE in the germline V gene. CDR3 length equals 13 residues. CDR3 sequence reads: CASSVRGGTEAFF. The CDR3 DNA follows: TGTGCCAGCAGCGTAAGGGGGGGCACTGAAGCTTTCTTT. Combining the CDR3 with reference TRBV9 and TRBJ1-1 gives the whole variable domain DSGVTQTPKHLITATGQRVTLRCSPRSGDLSVYWYQQSLDQGLQFLIQYYNGEERAKGNILERFSAQQFPDLHSELNLSSLELGDSALYFCASSVRGGTEAFFGQGTRLTVV.